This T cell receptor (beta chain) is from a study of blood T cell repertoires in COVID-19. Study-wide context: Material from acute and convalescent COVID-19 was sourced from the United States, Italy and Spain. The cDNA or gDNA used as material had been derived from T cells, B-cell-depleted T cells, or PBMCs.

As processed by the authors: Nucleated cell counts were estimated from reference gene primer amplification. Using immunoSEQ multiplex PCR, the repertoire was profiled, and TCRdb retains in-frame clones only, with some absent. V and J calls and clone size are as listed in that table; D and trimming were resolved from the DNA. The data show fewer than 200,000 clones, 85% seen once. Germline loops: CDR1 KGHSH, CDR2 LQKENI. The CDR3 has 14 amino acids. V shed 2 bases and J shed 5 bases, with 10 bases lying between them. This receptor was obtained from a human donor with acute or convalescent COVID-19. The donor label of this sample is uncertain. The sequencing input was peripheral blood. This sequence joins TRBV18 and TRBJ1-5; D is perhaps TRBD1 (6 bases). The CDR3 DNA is TGTGCCAGCTCACCAACCAGGGGCGATCAGCCCCAGCATTTT. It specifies CASSPTRGDQPQHF.